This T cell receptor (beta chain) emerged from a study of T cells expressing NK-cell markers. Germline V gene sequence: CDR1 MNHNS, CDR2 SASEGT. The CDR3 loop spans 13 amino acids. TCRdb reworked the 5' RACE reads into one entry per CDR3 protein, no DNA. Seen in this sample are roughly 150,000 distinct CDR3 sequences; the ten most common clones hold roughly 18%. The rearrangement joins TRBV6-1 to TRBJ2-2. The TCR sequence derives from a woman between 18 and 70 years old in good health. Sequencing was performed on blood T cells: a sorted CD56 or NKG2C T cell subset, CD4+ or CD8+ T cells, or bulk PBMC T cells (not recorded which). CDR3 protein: CASRRVDTGELFF.